These 14 T cell receptor beta chains share one sample of origin, sequenced in a study of T cell changes during pregnancy in multiple sclerosis. Only in-frame clones appear in the TCRdb table, and some are missing; sequencing was by immunoSEQ multiplex PCR. The repertoire consists of some 120,000 clones, with about 90% occurring once and the leading ten covering 1.5% to 1.7%. The material sequenced was peripheral blood, taken in the third trimester of pregnancy. All receptors derive from a female donor with multiple sclerosis, enrolled in a pregnancy study.

The chain joins TRBV5-1 to TRBJ1-2; D possibly corresponds to TRBD1 (6 bases). The CDR3 runs to 14 residues. V lost 0 bases and J 6 bases, leaving 12 bases between the germline ends. Germline V gives CDR1 SGHRS, CDR2 YFSETQ. The CDR3 here is CASSLEGDPHGYTF. The CDR3 DNA reads TGCGCCAGCAGCTTGGAGGGGGACCCCCATGGCTACACCTTC.

J is TRBJ2-3 and V is TRBV29-1, with 10 bases identical to TRBD1. The CDR3 extends over 16 amino acids. Looked up from germline, CDR1 is SQVTM and CDR2 is ANQGSEA. J lost 5 bases, V lost 1 base, and 9 bases had no gene match. CDR3 in DNA: TGCAGCGTTGAAGTGAGACAGGGGGCGTCAGGAGATACGCAGTATTTT. Protein sequence: CSVEVRQGASGDTQYF.

This clone was detected once. The V and J genes are TRBV5-4 and TRBJ1-2; perhaps TRBD1 as D (6 bases). Trimming cost V 3 bases and J 0 bases, with 15 bases left between them. The length of the CDR3 is 16 residues. Germline V gene sequence: CDR1 SGHNT, CDR2 YYREEE (reference sequence). The chain's CDR3 is CASSSFRQEANYGYTF. CDR3 coding DNA: TGTGCCAGCAGCTCCTTTCGACAGGAAGCTAACTATGGCTACACCTTC.

The chain couples TRBV2 to TRBJ1-3; weak D call: TRBD1 (5 bases). Trimming took 2 bases from V and 4 from J, leaving 12 bases between them. CDR1 and CDR2 from the germline V gene are SNHLY and FYNNEI. This CDR3 comprises 15 residues. CDR3 residues: CASSEIRGKGNTIYF. DNA for the CDR3: TGTGCCAGCAGTGAAATACGGGGGAAAGGAAACACCATATATTTT.

This chain connects TRBV7-9 to TRBJ1-1, with 8 bases aligning to TRBD1. The CDR3 is 14 amino acids. V was pared by 5 bases and J by 5 bases, with 7 bases of the junction left unmatched. Germline CDR1 reads SEHNR; CDR2 reads FQNEAQ (reference sequence). The DNA for the CDR3 is TGTGCCAGCAGCCCAGGGGACAGGATGACTGAAGCTTTCTTT. Its protein product is CASSPGDRMTEAFF.

This chain uses TRBV10-1 with TRBJ2-1, with 12 bases fitting TRBD2. The ends lost 8 bases at V and 7 bases at J; junction bases unmatched: 9. The CDR3 runs to 15 residues. CDR1 is WNHNN and CDR2 is SYGVQD in the germline V gene (reference sequence). CDR3 protein: CASGPGLAGRNEQFF. The CDR3 DNA reads TGCGCCAGCGGACCGGGACTAGCGGGTAGAAATGAGCAGTTCTTC.

This chain connects TRBV28 to TRBJ2-1, with 14 bases matching TRBD2. The germline V gene has CDR1 MDHEN and CDR2 SYDVKM. The CDR3 consists of 15 residues. Trimming cost V 6 bases and J 10 bases; bases outside gene matches: 8. In DNA form, the CDR3 reads TGTGCCAGCAGGGGGGGACTAGCGGGAGCATGGGAGCAGTTCTTC. This codes for CASRGGLAGAWEQFF. The complete variable domain, with remaining parts taken from reference TRBV28 and TRBJ2-1, reads DVKVTQSSRYLVKRTGEKVFLECVQDMDHENMFWYRQDPGLGLRLIYFSYDVKMKEKGDIPEGYSVSREKKERFSLILESASTNQTSMYLCASRGGLAGAWEQFFGPGTRLTVL.

The J gene is TRBJ2-3, the V gene TRBV2; 7 nucleotides line up with TRBD2. This CDR3 contains 16 residues. V trimming: 8 bases; J trimming: 6 bases; junction bases outside the gene matches: 17. The V gene's germline CDR1 is SNHLY and CDR2 FYNNEI. CDR3 sequence (DNA): TGTGCCAGCTCTGCCGGCAGCGGGATTGGTAGCGATACGCAGTATTTT. Translating gives CASSAGSGIGSDTQYF.

This clone occurred once. V usage is TRBV9 and J usage is TRBJ1-5; TRBD1 matches 9 bases. V lost 0 bases, J lost 7 bases, and 5 bases stayed unmatched. The germline gives CDR1 SGDLS, CDR2 YYNGEE. This CDR3 comprises 15 residues. The CDR3 loop is CASSVGATGGQPQHF. The CDR3 nucleotides are TGTGCCAGCAGCGTAGGGGCGACAGGGGGACAGCCCCAGCATTTT.

The chain employs TRBV7-9 and TRBJ2-3; the match to TRBD2 covers 12 bases. Germline CDR1 is SEHNR and CDR2 is FQNEAQ (reference sequence). This CDR3 comprises 15 residues. After removal of 5 bases from V and 3 bases from J, the junction contained 3 bases not matched to a gene. CDR3 region: CASSRLAGVTDTQYF. As DNA, the CDR3 is TGTGCCAGCAGCCGACTAGCGGGAGTGACAGATACGCAGTATTTT.

The rearrangement joins TRBV2 to TRBJ2-6, with 7 bases lining up with TRBD2. The germline V gene encodes CDR1 SNHLY and CDR2 FYNNEI. The CDR3 extends over 17 amino acids. The trim removed 8 bases at V and 0 bases at J, leaving 10 bases unmatched. The CDR3 spells CASWGGVQLSGANVLTF. The CDR3 DNA reads as TGTGCCAGCTGGGGGGGAGTGCAACTCTCTGGGGCCAACGTCCTGACTTTC.

This sequence joins TRBV27 and TRBJ1-6; TRBD1 matches at 7 bases. Germline-derived CDR1 and CDR2 are MNHEY and SMNVEV (reference sequence). Germline trimming cut 8 bases from V and 5 bases from J; bases unmatched to any gene: 9. The length of the CDR3 is 15 residues. The CDR3: CASAPRQGDNSPLHF. The CDR3 DNA sequence: TGTGCCAGCGCCCCAAGACAGGGAGATAATTCACCCCTCCACTTT.

The chain couples TRBV30 to TRBJ1-2; D unclear. Per germline, CDR1 GTSNPN and CDR2 SVGIG (reference sequence). CDR3 length equals 16 residues. Trimming left V 0 bases short and J 2 bases short, with 16 bases between. The CDR3 nucleotides are TGTGCCTGGAGTGTTCCGGTCTGGACTTACAACTATGGCTACACCTTC. It yields the protein CAWSVPVWTYNYGYTF.

The chain carries TRBV19 and TRBJ1-1; D not resolved. V was trimmed by 0 bases and J by 8 bases, leaving 7 bases between them. There are 12 residues in the CDR3. Germline V gives CDR1 LNHDA, CDR2 SQIVND (reference sequence). Written as DNA, the CDR3 is TGTGCCAGTAGTATAGATGCCCGGGAAGCTTTCTTT. It specifies CASSIDAREAFF. The full variable domain, with the rest looked up from reference TRBV19 and TRBJ1-1, is DGGITQSPKYLFRKEGQNVTLSCEQNLNHDAMYWYRQDPGQGLRLIYYSQIVNDFQKGDIAEGYSVSREKKESFPLTVTSAQKNPTAFYLCASSIDAREAFFGQGTRLTVV.